This TCR beta chain was retrieved from a study of blood T cell repertoires in COVID-19 (dated by TCRdb to the early 2020s). About the full investigation: Samples from collaborators originated in the United States, Italy and Spain and spanned both the acute and convalescent phases of COVID-19. The prospective study material was composed of cDNA or gDNA derived from T cells, B-cell-depleted T cells, or PBMCs. Subjects who had been exposed to COVID-19, were actively infected with it, or had recovered from it provided the deeply sampled blood TCRbeta repertoires that made up the dataset. A freely available public database, intended as a resource for researchers studying the immune response to SARS-CoV-2, is where the repertoires were released. The samples were drawn from the first 160 participants of the ongoing ImmuneRACE study and from 1,254 subjects provided by 6 global collaborators. A de-identified subject ID, COVID-19 status, age in years and sex were almost always included in the sample metadata. Where available, HLA class I and class II types were obtained from metadata supplied by the sample provider rather than from assay-based typing. The research as a whole found: The quantity of clinical and demographic metadata differed by source and by participant and was supplied without curation.

This clone appeared a single time. Its antigen target is currently unknown. Base qualities were left out, and no much larger clone turns up one base away. The trim is 2 bases for V and 1 base for J, with a gap of 11 bases between the germline ends. From the cysteine through the phenylalanine, the CDR3 covers 15 amino acids. Here the CDR3 DNA is all that survives: 45 bases in frame from base 1. CDR1 is given as SGHKS and CDR2 as YYEKEE, both from the germline V gene (reference sequence). TCRbeta CDR3 regions were amplified from genomic DNA by means of the immunoSEQ Assay, a bias-controlled multiplex PCR. The source study handled its data this way. The number of nucleated cells in each sample was estimated by amplification of reference gene primers within the assay. To quantify the absolute abundance of each unique TCRbeta CDR3 rearrangement, sequence reads were collapsed and filtered. Productive Simpson clonality was computed per sample as the square root of Simpson's diversity index over productive rearrangements. TCRdb took this table from immuneACCESS and kept in-frame rearrangements with V and J called. Such tables lack part of the clones; where checked against another copy, unresolved V genes explain under half of the gap, and the rest is unexplained. Clone size and the V and J calls come from that table; the DNA yielded D and trimming. This sample has 55,000 to 75,000 clones in its table, and roughly 80% of those were observed once. The ten largest clones take up 18% of the sample.

Another Seattle source contributed samples from volunteer blood donors who had recovered from COVID-19. Collaborating institutions collected whole blood in K2EDTA tubes following their own protocols. Collaborator samples were shipped for TCRbeta analysis as frozen whole blood, isolated PBMCs, or DNA extracted from either sample type. The receptor comes from a man between 65 and 85 years old who had recovered from COVID-19. The sequencing sample was made of peripheral blood. The chain is made from TRBV5-5 and TRBJ2-3, and possibly TRBD2, on 5 matching bases. The nucleotide sequence is given as TGTGCCAGCAGCTTAGCGGATGGGGGCACAGATACGCAGTATTTT. Its product reads: CASSLADGGTDTQYF.